This is a list of T cell receptor beta chains from one sample in a study of vaccination and CD4 T cells after COVID-19. TCRdb re-analysed the PCR reads in MiXCR, keeping a single row per CDR3 protein. The sample lists roughly 6,100 distinct CDR3 sequences, around two fifths seen once, with roughly 38% in the top ten. These receptors' targets are unknown. Sequenced sample: CD4+ T cells from blood, cultured in vitro. Receptor source: a human donor in good health. Each CDR3 is given with its conserved first and last residue. Each record gives: CDR3 DNA, CDR3 protein, V gene, clone size, D gene, J gene. The D gene is left open where the match is weak. Only some rows state a clone size, as once, few, many or a class for expanded clones.

TGCAGTGTTACCCGAGAACGAGACAACGAGCAGTACTTC | CSVTRERDNEQYF | TRBV20-1 | . | . | TRBJ2-7
TGTGCCAGCAGCTCGATAAATCAGCCCCAGCATTTT | CASSSINQPQHF | TRBV5-6 | . | . | TRBJ1-5
TGTGCCAGCAGTTTTTCTGGGAAGGCTGAAGCTTTCTTT | CASSFSGKAEAFF | TRBV12-3/TRBV12-4 | . | . | TRBJ1-1
TGTGCCAGCAGTTCGGTATACGGTGGGACAGCTATTGGCTACACCTTC | CASSSVYGGTAIGYTF | TRBV6-5 | few | TRBD1 | TRBJ1-2
TGTGCCAGCAGCCCCGGGACAGGGGGTTACGAGCAGTACTTC | CASSPGTGGYEQYF | TRBV7-6 | . | TRBD1 | TRBJ2-7
TGTGCCAGCAGACGGCAGAACACTGAAGCTTTCTTT | CASRRQNTEAFF | TRBV16 | . | . | TRBJ1-1
TGTGCCAGCAGCAAAGGATCCCACAGCCATGGCTACACCTTC | CASSKGSHSHGYTF | TRBV21-1 | hyperexpanded | . | TRBJ1-2
TGTGCCAGCGAGTCGGGTGAGAACACTGAAGCTTTCTTT | CASESGENTEAFF | TRBV6-1 | few | . | TRBJ1-1
TGCGCCAGCAGCCTGGACAGCCTCTATGGCTACACCTTC | CASSLDSLYGYTF | TRBV5-1 | . | . | TRBJ1-2
TGCAGTGCTAAACAGGGCGAGGAGACTGAAGCTTTCTTT | CSAKQGEETEAFF | TRBV20-1 | . | . | TRBJ1-1
TGTGCCAGCAGCCGGAGCGGGGGACGCACAGATACGCAGTATTTT | CASSRSGGRTDTQYF | TRBV6-1 | . | TRBD2 | TRBJ2-3
TGCAGTGCTAGGGACAGGGGGCAACCTGAAGCTTTCTTT | CSARDRGQPEAFF | TRBV20-1 | few | TRBD1 | TRBJ1-1
TGTGCCACCAGCAGGGGGGCGCAGAGCTCTGGAAACACCATATATTTT | CATSRGAQSSGNTIYF | TRBV15 | . | . | TRBJ1-3
TGTGCCAGCAGCTTTAAGACAGTAGCTAACTATGGCTACACCTTC | CASSFKTVANYGYTF | TRBV7-8 | . | . | TRBJ1-2
TGTGCCAGCAGTGGACTAGCGGGGAACACCGGGGAGCTGTTTTTT | CASSGLAGNTGELFF | TRBV6-1 | . | TRBD2 | TRBJ2-2
TGTGCCAGCAGCTTAAAAGGGTTTCAGCCCCAGCATTTT | CASSLKGFQPQHF | TRBV7-9 | medium-sized | . | TRBJ1-5
TGTGCCAGCAGAAAAGATACGCAGTATTTT | CASRKDTQYF | TRBV27 | . | . | TRBJ2-3
TGTGCCAGCAGCTTCGGACTAGCGGGGGAGACTGAGCAGTTCTTC | CASSFGLAGETEQFF | TRBV7-3 | . | TRBD2 | TRBJ2-1
TGTGCCATTAAGAGGGGGGATGGCTACACCTTC | CAIKRGDGYTF | TRBV19 | . | . | TRBJ1-2
TGCAGCGTTGAGTACACAGATACGCAGTATTTT | CSVEYTDTQYF | TRBV29-1 | . | . | TRBJ2-3
TGTGCCAGCAGCTATACCCCTGGGCAGACTAACTATGGCTACACCTTC | CASSYTPGQTNYGYTF | TRBV6-1 | few | . | TRBJ1-2
TGTGCCACCAGTGATTCCAGGGGAATAGCGCGGAATACGCAGTATTTT | CATSDSRGIARNTQYF | TRBV24-1 | . | . | TRBJ2-3
TGTGCCAGCAGTTTGCGTGATAGCAATCAGCCCCAGCATTTT | CASSLRDSNQPQHF | TRBV27 | few | . | TRBJ1-5
TGTGCCAGCAGTTTAGCTGGAGGGGCGAATTCACCCCTCCACTTT | CASSLAGGANSPLHF | TRBV28 | few | . | TRBJ1-6
TGCAGCGTTGCGAATAGCGGGGGGGCGAGCACAGATACGCAGTATTTT | CSVANSGGASTDTQYF | TRBV29-1 | . | TRBD2 | TRBJ2-3
TGTGCCAGCAGCCTAACAGCTAACTATGGCTACACCTTC | CASSLTANYGYTF | TRBV6-1 | . | . | TRBJ1-2
TGTGCCAGCAGCTTAGCTCCAGGGGGGACCTCGGGAGGCTACACCTTC | CASSLAPGGTSGGYTF | TRBV7-8 | few | TRBD1 | TRBJ1-2
TGCAGTGCTAGAGCAGGACAGGGCTTGAACACTGAAGCTTTCTTT | CSARAGQGLNTEAFF | TRBV20-1 | . | TRBD1 | TRBJ1-1
TGTGCCAGCAGCGTAGTAGCAGCAGGGCATCGGTTAGCCACTGAAGCTTTCTTT | CASSVVAAGHRLATEAFF | TRBV9 | . | . | TRBJ1-1
TGTGCCAGCAGCCTCCCGACAGGATCTTCAGGGGAGCTGTTTTTT | CASSLPTGSSGELFF | TRBV7-8 | once | . | TRBJ2-2
TGTGCCAGCAGCTTAAGGGGCGGGCAGGTCAGCACAGATACGCAGTATTTT | CASSLRGGQVSTDTQYF | TRBV7-9 | few | . | TRBJ2-3
TGCGCCACCCAAGGACCGCCTAATTCACCCCTCCACTTT | CATQGPPNSPLHF | TRBV5-1 | few | . | TRBJ1-6
TGTGCCAGTAGTATGGGGGCACTTGAAGAGACCCAGTACTTC | CASSMGALEETQYF | TRBV19 | . | . | TRBJ2-5
TGTACCAGCAGTGCAAGGAGTCAGCCCCAGCATTTT | CTSSARSQPQHF | TRBV12-3/TRBV12-4 | . | . | TRBJ1-5
TGCAGTGCCCCAGGGCCAGAGACCCAGTACTTC | CSAPGPETQYF | TRBV20-1 | few | . | TRBJ2-5
TGCGCCAGCAGTGACTCCAAAAGGGGGACAGGGTTCGCCGAGCAGTACTTC | CASSDSKRGTGFAEQYF | TRBV10-1 | few | TRBD1 | TRBJ2-7
TGCAGCGTCGGACAGGGGAACAATTCACCCCTCCACTTT | CSVGQGNNSPLHF | TRBV29-1 | . | TRBD1 | TRBJ1-6
TGTGCCAGCAGCTCGGACTCCTGGGCCTACGAGCAGTACTTC | CASSSDSWAYEQYF | TRBV5-4 | . | . | TRBJ2-7
TGTGCCAGCAGCCTCCCCGGAAACCAAGAGACCCAGTACTTC | CASSLPGNQETQYF | TRBV7-3 | . | . | TRBJ2-5
TGTGCCAGTAATTGGGGGCAGCCAAGACAGGGGCCTGAAGCTTTCTTT | CASNWGQPRQGPEAFF | TRBV19 | . | TRBD1 | TRBJ1-1